This TCR beta chain was identified during a study of blood T cell repertoires in COVID-19. Study overall: Samples of COVID-19 (acute and convalescent) were obtained from the United States, Italy and Spain. Sample material is recorded as cDNA or gDNA derived from T cells, B-cell-depleted T cells, or PBMCs.

Original data processing: Cell counts per sample came from amplifying reference gene primers. Only in-frame clones appear in the TCRdb table, and some are missing; sequencing was by immunoSEQ multiplex PCR. V and J calls and clone size are given by that table; D and trimming were obtained from the DNA. The sample lists 110,000 or so clones; 75% to 90% were seen once. Seattle patient enrollment occurred during active infection, with longitudinal follow-up thereafter. This clone was found once. This receptor was identified in a woman aged 55-70 years with COVID-19, enrolled during active disease. Material for sequencing was peripheral blood.

CDR3 in amino acids: CASSPGHSGNTIYF. The CDR3 DNA reads as TGTGCCAGCAGCCCGGGACACTCTGGAAACACCATATATTTT. The chain is built from TRBV4-2 and TRBJ1-3; TRBD1 might be the D (6 bases). V lost 4 bases and J lost 0, with 7 bases in between. Germline CDR1 and CDR2: LGHNA and YNFKEQ. This CDR3 is built from 14 residues.